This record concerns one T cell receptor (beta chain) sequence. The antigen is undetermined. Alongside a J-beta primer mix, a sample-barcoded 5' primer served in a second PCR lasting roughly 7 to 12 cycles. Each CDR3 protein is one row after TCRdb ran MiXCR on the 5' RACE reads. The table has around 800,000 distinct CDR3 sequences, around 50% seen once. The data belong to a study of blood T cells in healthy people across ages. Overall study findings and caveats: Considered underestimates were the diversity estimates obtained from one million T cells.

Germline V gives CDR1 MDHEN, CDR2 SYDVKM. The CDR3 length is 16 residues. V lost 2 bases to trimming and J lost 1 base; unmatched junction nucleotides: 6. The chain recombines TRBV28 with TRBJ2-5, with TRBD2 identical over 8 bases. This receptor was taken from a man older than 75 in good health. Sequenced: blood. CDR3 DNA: TGTGCCAGCAGTTTAACCTCACTAGCGGCCCAAGAGACCCAGTACTTC. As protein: CASSLTSLAAQETQYF.